This passage covers 22 T cell receptor beta chains from one sample sequenced in a study of blood T cell repertoires in COVID-19. Some clones are missing from TCRdb's copy, which holds only in-frame ones; the method was immunoSEQ multiplex PCR. This sample has a few hundred thousand clones; around 83% occur once, and the top ten carry roughly 2%. Sequencing was performed on peripheral blood. The receptors were gathered from a man aged 25 to 40 who had recovered from COVID-19.

The chain recombines TRBV3-1 (or the pseudogene TRBV3-2) with TRBJ1-5, with D tentatively TRBD1 (5 bases). This CDR3 has 14 residues. Trimming pared 1 base from V and 6 bases from J, leaving 10 bases between. Germline values: CDR1 LGHDT, CDR2 YNNKEL (reference sequence). CDR3 sequence reads: CASSQATVGQPQHF. The CDR3 DNA reads as TGTGCCAGCAGCCAAGCGACAGTAGGTCAGCCCCAGCATTTT.

The chain is built from TRBV14 and TRBJ1-1; a possible D gene is TRBD1 (5 bases). CDR3 length: 14 amino acids. V shed 2 bases and J shed 4 bases, with 11 bases lying between them. Germline-derived CDR1 and CDR2 are SGHDN and FVKESK. The CDR3 loop is CASSQYQGLTEAFF. CDR3 nucleotides: TGTGCCAGCAGCCAATATCAGGGACTCACTGAAGCTTTCTTT.

This clone was observed at least ten times. The chain is built from TRBV4-1 and TRBJ2-7; 11 bases are shared with TRBD2. With V trimmed by 1 base and J by 0 bases, 2 bases remained unmatched. The CDR3 spans 16 residues. CDR1 is MGHRA, CDR2 YSYEKL, per germline. CDR3 coding DNA: TGCGCCAGCAGCCAAGGACTAGCGGGGAGCTCCTACGAGCAGTACTTC. It codes for CASSQGLAGSSYEQYF.

V usage is TRBV27 and J usage is TRBJ2-3; 10 bases are a match to TRBD2. This CDR3 is built from 19 residues. With 6 bases clipped from V and 2 bases from J, the junction kept 17 bases outside the gene matches. Per germline, CDR1 MNHEY and CDR2 SMNVEV (reference sequence). CDR3 sequence: CASSSRRKLAGNPTDTQYF. DNA of the CDR3: TGTGCCAGCAGCTCCCGCCGAAAACTAGCGGGAAACCCCACAGATACGCAGTATTTT.

The chain carries TRBV6-5 and TRBJ1-5, with D tentatively TRBD1 (5 bases). V was shortened by 11 bases and J by 5 bases, with 13 bases between the two germline ends. The CDR3 loop spans 12 amino acids. In germline, CDR1 is MNHEY, CDR2 SVGAGI. The CDR3 here is CASGKGDQPQHF. The CDR3 DNA is TGTGCCTCAGGGAAAGGGGATCAGCCCCAGCATTTT.

The rearrangement uses TRBV3-1 (or the pseudogene TRBV3-2) and TRBJ2-5; perhaps TRBD1 as D (6 bases). The germline gives CDR1 LGHDT, CDR2 YNNKEL (reference sequence). CDR3 size: 14 residues. Between the trimmed V and J ends, which lost 3 bases and 2 bases, there was a span of 10 bases. CDR3 coding DNA: TGTGCCAGCAGCCACGGACAGCAACAAGAGACCCAGTACTTC. It codes for CASSHGQQQETQYF.

The chain has TRBV10-2 and TRBJ2-1; TRBD2 might be the D (5 bases). Trimming stripped 4 bases from V and 7 bases from J, with 14 bases between. Germline V gene sequence: CDR1 WSHSY, CDR2 SAAADI. This CDR3 contains 14 residues. The CDR3 reads CASSVPPSGNEQFF. CDR3 DNA: TGCGCCAGCAGTGTTCCCCCAAGCGGAAATGAGCAGTTCTTC.

This clone was counted only a few times. The V gene is TRBV10-1, the J gene TRBJ2-2; 9 nucleotides match TRBD2. The CDR3 consists of 14 residues. Trimming took 9 bases from V and 1 from J; bases not matched to a gene: 3. In germline, CDR1 is WNHNN, CDR2 SYGVQD (reference sequence). The chain's CDR3 is CASHSGGNTGELFF. CDR3 bases: TGCGCCAGTCATAGCGGGGGGAACACCGGGGAGCTGTTTTTT.

This chain connects TRBV5-1 to TRBJ2-3; the match to TRBD2 covers 8 bases. Germline V gives CDR1 SGHRS, CDR2 YFSETQ. J gave up 5 bases and V 4 bases, and 12 bases lay outside the gene matches. The CDR3 sequence is 16 residues long. This chain's CDR3 is CASSQTTGGQGDTQYF. DNA for the CDR3: TGCGCCAGCAGCCAAACCACGGGGGGGCAAGGAGATACGCAGTATTTT.

The chain recombines TRBV15 with TRBJ1-4; D gene unclear. V was shortened by 5 bases and J by 13 bases, with 11 bases between the two germline ends. Germline values: CDR1 LNHNV, CDR2 YYDKDF (reference sequence). The CDR3 is 11 residues long. The CDR3 sequence: CATSRVLGLFF. The DNA of the CDR3 is TGTGCCACCAGCCGGGTTCTCGGACTGTTTTTT.

This chain uses TRBV5-4 with TRBJ2-2; 7 bases line up with TRBD2. V gave up 0 bases and J gave up 0 bases; unmatched junction bases: 11. The CDR3 covers 19 residues. CDR1 is SGHNT, CDR2 YYREEE, per germline (reference sequence). The CDR3 coding sequence is TGTGCCAGCAGCTTGGCCTTTTCTTTAGCGGGCGCGAACACCGGGGAGCTGTTTTTT. Encoded protein: CASSLAFSLAGANTGELFF.

The rearrangement joins TRBV18 to TRBJ1-6, with 9 nucleotides matching TRBD1. The CDR3 extends over 16 amino acids. The V segment lost 6 bases and the J segment 8 bases; nucleotides outside the gene matches: 11. The V gene's germline CDR1 is KGHSH and CDR2 LQKENI. CDR3 in amino acids: CASSPGQGRQDSPLHF. As DNA, the CDR3 is TGTGCCAGCTCTCCCGGACAGGGGCGACAGGATTCACCCCTCCACTTT.

This chain links TRBV12-3 or TRBV12-4 with TRBJ1-1; D is undetermined. Trimming cost V 2 bases and J 1 base, with 5 bases left between them. CDR3 length: 13 amino acids. The CDR3 DNA sequence: TGTGCCAGCAGTTTACACAGGAACACTGAAGCTTTCTTT. It encodes CASSLHRNTEAFF.

V usage is TRBV5-1 and J usage is TRBJ1-2; a weak D match, TRBD1 (6 bases). Germline V CDR1 and CDR2: SGHRS, YFSETQ. Deletions cut 1 base from V and 4 bases from J, with 11 bases between. The CDR3 contains 14 residues. CDR3 bases: TGCGCCAGCAGCTTGAAGGGAGGGGGCTATGGCTACACCTTC. It encodes CASSLKGGGYGYTF.

The V and J genes are TRBV6-5 and TRBJ2-2; 7 positions agree with TRBD2. The CDR3 runs to 14 residues. Looked up from germline, CDR1 is MNHEY and CDR2 is SVGAGI. V shed 6 bases, J shed 7 bases, and the junction held 8 bases outside the gene matches. The DNA for the CDR3 is TGTGCCAGCAGCCGGGGGGAAGTCGGCGGGGAGCTGTTTTTT. Translated, it gives CASSRGEVGGELFF.

V gene TRBV12-5 combines with J gene TRBJ2-5, with TRBD1 identical over 7 bases. J was trimmed by 4 bases and V by 1 base; bases with no gene match: 15. The CDR3 loop spans 18 amino acids. Germline-derived CDR1 and CDR2 are LGHNT and FRNRAP. Here the CDR3 DNA reads TGTGCTAGTGGTTTGGCTAGGCGTCTGGGACAGACATTAGAGACCCAGTACTTC. Protein: CASGLARRLGQTLETQYF.

The chain couples TRBV3-1 (or the pseudogene TRBV3-2) to TRBJ2-5; 7 nucleotides align to TRBD2. The CDR3 is made up of 13 amino acids. With 4 bases clipped from V and 7 bases from J, the junction kept 6 bases outside the gene matches. The germline CDR1 and CDR2 sequences are LGHDT and YNNKEL (reference sequence). The CDR3 sequence: CASSPPPGGTQYF. For the CDR3, the DNA is TGTGCCAGCAGCCCACCCCCGGGAGGGACCCAGTACTTC.

CDR3 bases: TGTGCCAGCAGTTACCTATACGGCTACACCTTC. It translates to CASSYLYGYTF. The chain joins TRBV28 to TRBJ1-2; the D is unclear. This CDR3 contains 11 residues. V shed 4 bases and J shed 8 bases, with 8 bases lying between them. Germline values: CDR1 MDHEN, CDR2 SYDVKM.

The V gene is TRBV5-1, the J gene TRBJ2-5; the D is unclear. V lost 1 base to trimming and J lost 7 bases, with 5 bases between them. The CDR3 sequence is 11 residues long. Germline-derived CDR1 and CDR2 are SGHRS and YFSETQ. CDR3 coding DNA: TGCGCCAGCAGCTTGCGAGGGACCCAGTACTTC. This codes for CASSLRGTQYF. The variable domain in full, completed from reference TRBV5-1 and TRBJ2-5, reads KAGVTQTPRYLIKTRGQQVTLSCSPISGHRSVSWYQQTPGQGLQFLFEYFSETQRNKGNFPGRFSGRQFSNSRSEMNVSTLELGDSALYLCASSLRGTQYFGPGTRLLVL.

The V gene is TRBV7-3, the J gene TRBJ1-6, with D perhaps TRBD1 (6 bases). The germline gives CDR1 SGHTA, CDR2 FQGTGA. V was clipped by 2 bases and J by 9 bases, with 14 bases between them. The CDR3 loop spans 15 amino acids. CDR3 residues: CASSLAAGVGSPLHF. The CDR3 DNA follows: TGTGCCAGCAGCTTAGCGGCAGGGGTTGGTTCACCCCTCCACTTT.

In this sample, this clone turned up once. The chain employs TRBV5-1 and TRBJ1-2, with D unresolved. The germline V and J ends were trimmed by 0 bases and 7 bases, with 13 bases remaining between them. The CDR3 is made up of 14 amino acids. The V gene's germline CDR1 is SGHRS and CDR2 YFSETQ. The CDR3 bases are TGCGCCAGCAGCTTGGCGAACCCGACTGGTGGCTACACCTTC. Its protein is CASSLANPTGGYTF.

This chain joins TRBV5-4 and TRBJ1-2; 7 nucleotides line up with TRBD1. With V trimmed by 2 bases and J by 4 bases, 2 bases remained unmatched. The germline V gene has CDR1 SGHNT and CDR2 YYREEE (reference sequence). This CDR3 has 13 residues. In DNA form, the CDR3 reads TGTGCCAGCAGCTTAACAGGGGCCTATGGCTACACCTTC. Encoded protein: CASSLTGAYGYTF.